This record looks at one T cell receptor beta chain sequence and its context. Its cognate antigen is unknown. Time point noted: patch test 3, about 24 weeks after DPC sensitization. This sample's treatment: therapeutic diphenylcyclopropenone sensitization with weekly scalp DPC. This sample stems from a study of human T cells and chemical hapten exposure. Regarding the study as a whole: Sensitization with DPC brought no change to TCRs above 1 in 1000 in frequency.

Authors' analysis steps: A per-sample median of roughly 96,000 TCRs was observed, with a range of roughly 20,000 to 690,600. MiXCR was run by TCRdb on the RACE reads, yielding one entry per CDR3 protein. TCRdb, not the authors, supplied the V and J calls. Of approximately 160,000 distinct CDR3 sequences in the sample, around 30% were seen once. V lost 8 bases and J 6 bases, leaving 14 bases between the germline ends. From germline, CDR1 is SGHTA and CDR2 FQGNSA. The CDR3 sequence is 12 residues long. The chain combines TRBV7-2 with TRBJ2-7; D is uncertain. The source material was whole blood, sampled in connection with sensitization to the hapten diphenylcyclopropenone (DPC). The receptor was derived from a woman aged 18-29 years with alopecia areata. Some clones in this sample may be carry-over from other donors' samples. For the CDR3, the DNA is TGTGCCAGCCGGTCTTCTCTAGGCGAGCAGTACTTC. Its protein product is CASRSSLGEQYF.